The 20 T cell receptor beta chains below all came from one sample that was sequenced in a study of T cells in Graves' hyperthyroidism and ophthalmopathy. Researchers took RNA transcripts and amplified the TCR beta CDR3 regions from them. The HTBI primer set was used in a first-round RT-PCR of the TCR CDR3. TCRdb re-analysed the multiplex PCR reads in MiXCR, keeping a single row per CDR3 protein. The repertoire holds 250,000 to 400,000 distinct CDR3 sequences, with roughly an eighth as singletons. Material for sequencing was blood. Source of these receptors: a woman aged 40 to 50 with Graves' ophthalmopathy.

This clonotype was counted ten times or more. The CDR3 loop reads CASAQDNQPQHF. The CDR3, as DNA: TGTGCTAGTGCCCAAGACAATCAGCCCCAGCATTTT. The V gene is TRBV12-5, the J gene TRBJ1-5; D is unresolved. The CDR3 sequence is 12 residues long. Per germline, CDR1 LGHNT and CDR2 FRNRAP. V was cut by 7 bases and J by 3 bases, with 7 bases left in between.

The chain uses TRBV25-1 and TRBJ1-2; TRBD1 matches at 7 bases. The germline gives CDR1 MGHDK, CDR2 SYGVNS. V shed 0 bases, J shed 7 bases, and the junction held 14 bases outside the gene matches. The CDR3 spans 17 residues. The chain's CDR3 is CASSEYGQRTGFRGYTF. CDR3 in DNA: TGTGCCAGCAGTGAATATGGGCAAAGGACAGGCTTCCGTGGCTACACCTTC.

This chain links TRBV20-1 with TRBJ2-2; tentative D call: TRBD2 (6 bases). Germline V gene lookup returns CDR1 DFQATT and CDR2 SNEGSKA (reference sequence). V lost 0 bases and J lost 2, with 16 bases in between. The CDR3 length is 17 residues. In DNA form, the CDR3 reads TGCAGTGCTAGAGATTCGGACTACTCCCGTAACACCGGGGAGCTGTTTTTT. Translated, it gives CSARDSDYSRNTGELFF.

The genes are TRBV6-4 and TRBJ1-2; TRBD1 aligns across 12 bases. Trimming took 8 bases from V and 1 from J; bases not matched to a gene: 17. This CDR3 spans 19 amino acids. From germline, CDR1 is MRHNA and CDR2 SNTAGT. The CDR3 here is CASLGGDRGRGGVNYGYTF. CDR3 in DNA: TGTGCCAGCCTGGGAGGGGACAGGGGGCGAGGAGGAGTTAACTATGGCTACACCTTC.

The J gene is TRBJ2-7, the V gene TRBV11-3, with TRBD1 matching over 11 bases. Trimming at V came to 5 bases and at J to 6 bases, leaving 6 bases not matched to a gene. CDR1 and CDR2 from the germline V gene are SGHNT and YENEEA. This CDR3 comprises 14 residues. CDR3 in amino acids: CASSPWTGGSEQYF. CDR3 DNA: TGTGCCAGCAGCCCTTGGACAGGGGGCAGCGAGCAGTACTTC.

This clonotype was observed at least ten times. The chain joins TRBV6-5 to TRBJ2-1; no clear D. Trimming took 3 bases from V and 0 from J, leaving 15 bases between them. Germline CDR1 reads MNHEY; CDR2 reads SVGAGI. The length of the CDR3 is 17 residues. CDR3 nucleotide sequence: TGTGCCAGCAGTTATCGGCTCAAACTTAGCTCCTACAATGAGCAGTTCTTC. The encoded protein is CASSYRLKLSSYNEQFF.

The rearrangement joins TRBV4-1 to TRBJ2-7; D remains unclear. Trimming took off 1 base at V and 5 bases at J, with 18 bases between the two ends. The CDR3 spans 16 residues. Per the germline V gene, CDR1 is MGHRA and CDR2 is YSYEKL. CDR3 sequence: CASSQASGQVRNEQYF. The CDR3 region has the DNA TGCGCCAGCAGCCAAGCCAGTGGGCAGGTTAGAAACGAGCAGTACTTC.

This clonotype showed up just a few times. The chain uses TRBV29-1 and TRBJ2-7, with a possible D match to TRBD1 (5 bases). In germline, CDR1 is SQVTM, CDR2 ANQGSEA. The V end was cut by 2 bases, the J end by 3 bases, with 5 bases between. The CDR3 length is 11 residues. CDR3 residues: CSVEQGYEQYF. The CDR3 DNA reads TGCAGCGTTGAACAGGGCTACGAGCAGTACTTC.

In this sample, this clonotype turned up many times. The gene calls are TRBV28 and TRBJ2-5, with 8 nucleotides matching TRBD1. The V gene's germline CDR1 is MDHEN and CDR2 SYDVKM. Losses at the gene ends were 1 base for V and 2 bases for J; bases not matched to a gene: 3. This CDR3 has 15 amino acids. The CDR3 bases are TGTGCCAGCAGTTTATTAGACAGGGGTCAAGAGACCCAGTACTTC. This gives the protein CASSLLDRGQETQYF. Combining the CDR3 with reference TRBV28 and TRBJ2-5 gives the whole variable domain DVKVTQSSRYLVKRTGEKVFLECVQDMDHENMFWYRQDPGLGLRLIYFSYDVKMKEKGDIPEGYSVSREKKERFSLILESASTNQTSMYLCASSLLDRGQETQYFGPGTRLLVL.

This chain joins TRBV20-1 and TRBJ1-1; the D gene is possibly TRBD1 (6 bases). The CDR3 runs 13 residues. V gave up 5 bases and J gave up 6 bases, with 16 bases separating them. CDR1 is DFQATT and CDR2 is SNEGSKA in the germline V gene (reference sequence). The chain's CDR3 is CSAYKQGISEAFF. In DNA form, the CDR3 reads TGCAGTGCTTATAAACAGGGTATCTCTGAAGCTTTCTTT.

The chain employs TRBV27 and TRBJ2-5, with D possibly TRBD2 on 6 matching bases. V shed 3 bases and J shed 0 bases, with 11 bases lying between them. CDR1 MNHEY and CDR2 SMNVEV come from the germline V gene (reference sequence). This CDR3 has 15 amino acids. DNA of the CDR3: TGTGCCAGCAGTTTGGCGGGGCGTAACCAAGAGACCCAGTACTTC. Its translation: CASSLAGRNQETQYF.

In its sample, this clonotype was seen many times. The rearrangement links TRBV20-1 to TRBJ2-1; D is perhaps TRBD2 (5 bases). Germline V CDR1 and CDR2: DFQATT, SNEGSKA (reference sequence). The V end lost 7 bases, the J end lost 6 bases, and 7 bases lay between the germline ends. The CDR3 has 10 amino acids. The CDR3 region is CSVGVNEQFF. CDR3 DNA sequence: TGCAGTGTCGGGGTCAATGAGCAGTTCTTC.

This chain uses TRBV14 with TRBJ2-3; 9 bases match TRBD2. V trimming: 4 bases; J trimming: 2 bases; junction bases outside the gene matches: 10. The CDR3 is made up of 17 amino acids. Germline V lookup: CDR1 SGHDN, CDR2 FVKESK. The CDR3 DNA sequence: TGTGCCAGCAGCCCCCTGACTAGCGGCCTCACCACAGATACGCAGTATTTT. Its protein product is CASSPLTSGLTTDTQYF.

With regard to this clonotype: A read error may explain this, as a much larger clone is one base away. The chain links TRBV20-1 to TRBJ2-5; D unresolved. V was trimmed by 0 bases and J by 9 bases, leaving 17 bases between them. The CDR3 is made up of 14 amino acids. CDR1 is DFQATT and CDR2 is SNEGSKA in the germline V gene (reference sequence). Here the CDR3 reads CSARDLSGHKAQYF. CDR3 in DNA: TGCAGTGCTAGAGATCTGTCAGGTCATAAGGCCCAGTACTTC.

This clonotype has ten or more counts. V gene TRBV7-9 combines with J gene TRBJ2-3; 14 bases are a match to TRBD2. The V gene's germline CDR1 is SEHNR and CDR2 FQNEAQ (reference sequence). V lost 5 bases and J lost 0; bases outside the gene matches: 10. There are 19 residues in the CDR3. CDR3 sequence reads: CASSPGTSGSLYSTDTQYF. The CDR3 DNA sequence: TGTGCCAGCAGCCCCGGGACTAGCGGGAGTTTATATAGCACAGATACGCAGTATTTT.

Of note for this clonotype: Sequence at one end of the junction differs from germline and may be a read error. The rearrangement joins TRBV19 to TRBJ2-1, with a weak D call TRBD2 (5 bases). This CDR3 is 16 amino acids long. Germline values: CDR1 LNHDA, CDR2 SQIVND (reference sequence). The CDR3 loop reads CASSISALSSYNGQFF. The CDR3 DNA reads as TGTGCCAGTAGTATTAGCGCCCTCAGCTCCTACAATGGGCAGTTCTTC.

This clonotype was found a few times. The rearrangement links TRBV27 to TRBJ1-6; D remains ambiguous. There are 16 residues in the CDR3. Germline CDR1 reads MNHEY; CDR2 reads SMNVEV (reference sequence). The V end lost 2 bases, the J end lost 9 bases, and 17 bases lay between the germline ends. The CDR3 protein is CASSLMLPHAISPLHF. The CDR3 DNA sequence: TGTGCCAGCAGTTTAATGCTCCCGCACGCCATTTCACCCCTCCACTTT.

This CDR3 reads CASSLGTAQPQHF. CDR3 in DNA: TGTGCCAGCAGCTTAGGCACGGCCCAGCCCCAGCATTTT. The chain is built from TRBV7-8 and TRBJ1-5, with D uncertain. Trimming cost V 1 base and J 7 bases, with 8 bases left between them. The CDR3 runs to 13 residues. The germline CDR1 and CDR2 sequences are SGHVS and FQNEAQ. Looking up the rest from reference TRBV7-8 and TRBJ1-5 gives the full variable domain: GAGVSQSPRYKVAKRGQDVALRCDPISGHVSLFWYQQALGQGPEFLTYFQNEAQLDKSGLPSDRFFAERPEGSVSTLKIQRTQQEDSAVYLCASSLGTAQPQHFGDGTRLSIL.

This clonotype was recorded many times. V is TRBV28 and J is TRBJ1-1; D is unresolved. The CDR3 is made up of 15 amino acids. The V gene lost 3 bases and the J gene lost 0 bases, with 11 bases spanning the gap. Germline V gene data show CDR1 as MDHEN and CDR2 as SYDVKM. In nucleotides, the CDR3 is TGTGCCAGCAGTTTTAGCTTCGGTATGAACACTGAAGCTTTCTTT. As protein: CASSFSFGMNTEAFF.

The chain couples TRBV14 to TRBJ2-1; maybe TRBD2 (6 bases). Between the trimmed V and J ends, which lost 0 bases and 11 bases, there was a span of 11 bases. The CDR3 is 13 amino acids. Germline CDR1 is SGHDN and CDR2 is FVKESK. The CDR3 region has the DNA TGTGCCAGCAGCCAAGATCTACTAGCCCAGCAGTTCTTC. It codes for CASSQDLLAQQFF.